Each of the 19 T cell receptor beta chains below was sequenced from the same sample in a study of blood T cell repertoires in COVID-19. Produced via immunoSEQ multiplex PCR; TCRdb's table is partial and in-frame only. The sample includes around 160,000 clones, 65% to 85% of them seen just once. The sample comprised PBMCs or T cells enriched from blood (not recorded which). All receptors derive from a woman aged 55-70 years who had recovered from COVID-19.

This sequence joins TRBV5-1 and TRBJ1-2; 8 bases agree with TRBD1. This CDR3 contains 15 residues. With V trimmed by 2 bases and J by 3 bases, 6 bases remained unmatched. Germline V lookup: CDR1 SGHRS, CDR2 YFSETQ. The CDR3 sequence is CASSLYQGADYGYTF. CDR3 nucleotides: TGCGCCAGCAGCTTATACCAGGGGGCCGACTATGGCTACACCTTC.

This chain connects TRBV28 to TRBJ1-1; 8 bases line up with TRBD1. With V trimmed by 5 bases and J by 5 bases, 7 bases remained unmatched. The CDR3 is 14 residues long. CDR1 and CDR2 from the germline V gene are MDHEN and SYDVKM. The CDR3 DNA is TGTGCCAGCAGTACCGGACAGGGTACAACTGAAGCTTTCTTT. Protein sequence: CASSTGQGTTEAFF.

This chain connects TRBV7-9 to TRBJ2-2; 8 bases match TRBD2. This CDR3 is 15 amino acids long. Per germline, CDR1 SEHNR and CDR2 FQNEAQ (reference sequence). Trimming removed 1 base from V and 13 bases from J; junction bases left unmatched: 11. Here the CDR3 DNA reads TGTGCCAGCAGCTTAGGTCCCCTGGCGGGGGGTCGGCTGTTTTTT. Amino acids: CASSLGPLAGGRLFF.

The chain joins TRBV5-1 to TRBJ2-7, with TRBD1 matching over 8 bases. Germline V gives CDR1 SGHRS, CDR2 YFSETQ. The CDR3 is 13 amino acids. J gave up 4 bases and V 0 bases, and 0 bases lay outside the gene matches. The CDR3 reads CASSLGDRYEQYF. The CDR3 nucleotides read TGCGCCAGCAGCTTGGGGGACAGGTACGAGCAGTACTTC.

The J gene is TRBJ1-2, the V gene TRBV12-3 or TRBV12-4, with TRBD1 matching over 7 bases. V lost 6 bases and J lost 8; bases outside the gene matches: 6. CDR3 length: 12 amino acids. The CDR3 DNA reads TGTGCCAGCAGGGGCAGGGGGAGCGGCTACACCTTC. Translation: CASRGRGSGYTF.

This chain links TRBV10-3 with TRBJ2-1; 8 bases align to TRBD2. CDR1 is ENHRY, CDR2 SYGVKD, per germline. The V gene end was trimmed by 4 bases and the J gene end by 8 bases; junction bases not matched to a gene: 7. The length of the CDR3 is 14 residues. Written as DNA, the CDR3 is TGTGCCATCAGTGGGTCGGGAGGGCCTTATGAGCAGTTCTTC. Its translation: CAISGSGGPYEQFF.

This clone was detected only once. This chain uses TRBV18 with TRBJ1-2; a possible D gene is TRBD1 (5 bases). Looked up from germline, CDR1 is KGHSH and CDR2 is LQKENI. The CDR3 has 15 residues. V lost 0 bases to trimming and J lost 8 bases, with 16 bases between them. The chain's CDR3 is CASSPPYGAGGGYTF. In DNA form, the CDR3 reads TGTGCCAGCTCACCACCGTATGGAGCCGGGGGAGGCTACACCTTC.

V is TRBV6-5 and J is TRBJ1-2; 8 bases match TRBD1. In germline, CDR1 is MNHEY, CDR2 SVGAGI. The J segment lost 7 bases and the V segment lost 5 bases, leaving 6 bases of the junction unmatched. The CDR3 is made up of 13 amino acids. As DNA, the CDR3 is TGTGCCAGCAGTCCGACAGGGGTGGGTGGCTACACCTTC. Translation: CASSPTGVGGYTF.

The rearrangement joins TRBV29-1 to TRBJ2-7, with TRBD1 as a possible D gene (5 bases). The V and J ends lost 4 bases and 6 bases respectively, with 13 bases between them. This CDR3 spans 12 amino acids. The germline gives CDR1 SQVTM, CDR2 ANQGSEA. The CDR3 sequence: CSVGQMEGEQYF. The CDR3, as DNA: TGCAGCGTTGGACAGATGGAAGGCGAGCAGTACTTC.

V is TRBV19 and J is TRBJ1-2; D is possibly TRBD1 (5 bases). Between the trimmed V and J ends, which lost 5 bases and 4 bases, there was a span of 14 bases. This CDR3 contains 14 residues. Germline CDR1 is LNHDA and CDR2 is SQIVND (reference sequence). CDR3 loop: CASSLQGPGYGYTF. DNA for the CDR3: TGTGCCAGTAGTCTCCAGGGTCCGGGCTATGGCTACACCTTC.

The V call is TRBV5-1, the J call TRBJ1-6; a weak D match, TRBD1 (5 bases). The germline gives CDR1 SGHRS, CDR2 YFSETQ. There are 14 residues in the CDR3. V was cut by 3 bases and J by 6 bases, with 10 bases left in between. CDR3 region: CASSSGSGNSPLHF. The CDR3 nucleotides are TGCGCCAGCAGCTCAGGGTCGGGTAATTCACCCCTCCACTTT.

The chain's CDR3 is CASSLSQGHTF. The DNA of the CDR3 is TGTGCCAGCAGCTTATCACAGGGCCACACCTTC. The rearrangement uses TRBV7-9 and TRBJ1-2; perhaps TRBD1 as D (6 bases). The germline V and J ends were trimmed by 2 bases and 12 bases, with 10 bases remaining between them. In germline, CDR1 is SEHNR, CDR2 FQNEAQ (reference sequence). The CDR3 totals 11 residues.

The V call is TRBV29-1, the J call TRBJ2-5; no firm D call. This CDR3 has 12 residues. The germline CDR1 and CDR2 sequences are SQVTM and ANQGSEA. Trimming took off 4 bases at V and 4 bases at J, with 10 bases between the two ends. CDR3 nucleotide sequence: TGCAGCGTTGCAGCCGGCGGAGAGACCCAGTACTTC. Translating it yields CSVAAGGETQYF.

The chain recombines TRBV18 with TRBJ1-1; the D is unclear. CDR1 and CDR2 from the germline V gene are KGHSH and LQKENI. V gave up 4 bases and J gave up 4 bases, with 13 bases separating them. This CDR3 has 14 amino acids. The CDR3 region is CASSLYAGGTEAFF. The CDR3 coding sequence is TGTGCCAGCTCACTCTACGCCGGCGGCACTGAAGCTTTCTTT.

This clone is a singleton in its sample. The chain carries TRBV28 and TRBJ2-7, with a tentative D call TRBD2 (6 bases). The CDR3 is 13 residues long. Germline V gene lookup returns CDR1 MDHEN and CDR2 SYDVKM. Deletions cut 3 bases from V and 9 bases from J, with 15 bases between. The chain's CDR3 is CASSFGRGRGQYF. DNA for the CDR3: TGTGCCAGCAGTTTTGGGCGGGGCAGAGGGCAGTACTTC.

This chain connects TRBV5-1 to TRBJ1-4; no definite D call. The CDR3 runs 15 residues. Germline V gene data show CDR1 as SGHRS and CDR2 as YFSETQ. Trimming took 0 bases from V and 2 from J, leaving 8 bases between them. CDR3 bases: TGCGCCAGCAGCTTGGCCGGGGAGACTAATGAAAAACTGTTTTTT. It codes for CASSLAGETNEKLFF.

The rearrangement joins TRBV10-3 to TRBJ2-2; D not resolved. CDR1 and CDR2 from the germline V gene are ENHRY and SYGVKD. V gave up 2 bases and J gave up 0 bases, with 7 bases separating them. The length of the CDR3 is 15 residues. CDR3 nucleotides: TGTGCCATCAGTGAGGGCCGTCCGAACACCGGGGAGCTGTTTTTT. Translated: CAISEGRPNTGELFF.

The CDR3 spells CASSELRESYGYTF. The DNA for the CDR3 is TGTGCCAGCAGTGAATTGCGGGAGTCCTATGGCTACACCTTC. V and J are TRBV2 and TRBJ1-2, with D unclear. V lost 2 bases and J 4 bases, leaving 11 bases between the germline ends. The CDR3 covers 14 residues. Per the germline V gene, CDR1 is SNHLY and CDR2 is FYNNEI.

This chain connects TRBV27 to TRBJ2-5, with D possibly being TRBD2 (6 bases). Deletions cut 6 bases from V and 9 bases from J, with 17 bases between. CDR3 length: 13 residues. Germline values: CDR1 MNHEY, CDR2 SMNVEV (reference sequence). For the CDR3, the DNA is TGTGCCAGCAGAGGCCCATCCACGGGGGCCCAGTACTTC. This encodes CASRGPSTGAQYF.